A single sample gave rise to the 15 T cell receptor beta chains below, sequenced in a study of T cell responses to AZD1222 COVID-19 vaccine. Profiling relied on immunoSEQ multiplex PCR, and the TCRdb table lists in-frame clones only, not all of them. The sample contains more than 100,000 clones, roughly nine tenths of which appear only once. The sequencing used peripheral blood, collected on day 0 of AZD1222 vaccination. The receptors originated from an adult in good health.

The chain's CDR3 is CASSYSRTGGADTQYF. The CDR3 DNA is TGTGCCAGCAGTTACTCCCGGACAGGGGGCGCAGATACGCAGTATTTT. The chain has TRBV6-2 or TRBV6-3 and TRBJ2-3; 11 nucleotides match TRBD1. The trim removed 0 bases at V and 4 bases at J, leaving 3 bases unmatched. Per germline, CDR1 MNHEY and CDR2 SVGEGT. The CDR3 spans 16 residues.

DNA of the CDR3: TGTGCCAGCAGCCAAGGGGCCAACTATGGCTACACCTTC. Translating it yields CASSQGANYGYTF. The chain employs TRBV7-9 and TRBJ1-2; maybe TRBD1 (5 bases). The CDR3 covers 13 residues. Germline CDR1 and CDR2: SEHNR and FQNEAQ (reference sequence). Trimming took off 5 bases at V and 2 bases at J, with 9 bases between the two ends.

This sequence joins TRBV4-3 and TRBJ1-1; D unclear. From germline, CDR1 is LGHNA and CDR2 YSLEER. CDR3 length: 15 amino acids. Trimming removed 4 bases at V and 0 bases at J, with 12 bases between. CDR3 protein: CASSPAAQVNTEAFF. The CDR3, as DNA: TGCGCCAGCAGCCCCGCGGCCCAGGTGAACACTGAAGCTTTCTTT.

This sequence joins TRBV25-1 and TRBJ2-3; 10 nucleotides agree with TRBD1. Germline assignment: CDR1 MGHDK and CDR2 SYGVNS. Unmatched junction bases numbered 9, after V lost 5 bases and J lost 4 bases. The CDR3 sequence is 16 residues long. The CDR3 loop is CASSKPGQGRPDTQYF. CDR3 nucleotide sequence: TGTGCCAGCAGTAAACCGGGACAGGGGCGTCCAGATACGCAGTATTTT.

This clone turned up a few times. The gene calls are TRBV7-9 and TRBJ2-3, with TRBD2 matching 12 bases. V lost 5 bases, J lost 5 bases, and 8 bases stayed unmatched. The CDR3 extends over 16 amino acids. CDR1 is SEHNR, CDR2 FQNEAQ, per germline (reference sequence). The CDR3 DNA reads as TGTGCCAGCAGCGGGCGGACTAGCGGGATTAGAGATACGCAGTATTTT. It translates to CASSGRTSGIRDTQYF. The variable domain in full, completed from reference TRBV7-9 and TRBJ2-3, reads DTGVSQNPRHKITKRGQNVTFRCDPISEHNRLYWYRQTLGQGPEFLTYFQNEAQLEKSRLLSDRFSAERPKGSFSTLEIQRTEQGDSAMYLCASSGRTSGIRDTQYFGPGTRLTVL.

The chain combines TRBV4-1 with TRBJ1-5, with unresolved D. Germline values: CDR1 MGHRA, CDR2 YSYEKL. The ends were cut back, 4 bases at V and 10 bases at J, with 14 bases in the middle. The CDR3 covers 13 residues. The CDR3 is CASSPSPISPQHF. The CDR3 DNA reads TGCGCCAGCAGCCCCTCCCCTATCAGCCCCCAGCATTTT.

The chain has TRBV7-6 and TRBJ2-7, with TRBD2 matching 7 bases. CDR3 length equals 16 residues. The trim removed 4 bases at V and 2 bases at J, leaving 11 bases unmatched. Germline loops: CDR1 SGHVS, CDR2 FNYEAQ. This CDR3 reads CASSSFPAGSAYEQYF. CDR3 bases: TGTGCCAGCAGCTCGTTTCCAGCGGGAAGTGCCTACGAGCAGTACTTC.

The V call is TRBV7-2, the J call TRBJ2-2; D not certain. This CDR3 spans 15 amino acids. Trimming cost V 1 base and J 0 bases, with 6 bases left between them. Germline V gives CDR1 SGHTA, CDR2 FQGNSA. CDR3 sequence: CASSLVSANTGELFF. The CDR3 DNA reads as TGTGCCAGCAGCTTAGTATCAGCGAACACCGGGGAGCTGTTTTTT. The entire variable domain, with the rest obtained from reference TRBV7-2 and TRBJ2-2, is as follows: GAGVSQSPSNKVTEKGKDVELRCDPISGHTALYWYRQSLGQGLEFLIYFQGNSAPDKSGLPSDRFSAERTGGSVSTLTIQRTQQEDSAVYLCASSLVSANTGELFFGEGSRLTVL.

This chain's CDR3 is CASSKAGGYNEQFF. CDR3 coding DNA: TGTGCCAGCAGTAAAGCGGGGGGCTACAATGAGCAGTTCTTC. The rearrangement joins TRBV6-2 or TRBV6-3 to TRBJ2-1; 9 bases align to TRBD2. With V trimmed by 5 bases and J by 3 bases, 2 bases remained unmatched. Germline V lookup: CDR1 MNHEY, CDR2 SVGEGT. There are 14 residues in the CDR3.

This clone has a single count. The CDR3 loop reads CASITYTEAFF. The CDR3, as DNA: TGTGCCAGCATCACCTACACTGAAGCTTTCTTT. This sequence joins TRBV28 and TRBJ1-1; D unresolved. This CDR3 contains 11 residues. The V end lost 7 bases, the J end lost 3 bases, and 6 bases lay between the germline ends. The germline CDR1 and CDR2 sequences are MDHEN and SYDVKM. Combining the CDR3 with reference TRBV28 and TRBJ1-1 gives the whole variable domain DVKVTQSSRYLVKRTGEKVFLECVQDMDHENMFWYRQDPGLGLRLIYFSYDVKMKEKGDIPEGYSVSREKKERFSLILESASTNQTSMYLCASITYTEAFFGQGTRLTVV.

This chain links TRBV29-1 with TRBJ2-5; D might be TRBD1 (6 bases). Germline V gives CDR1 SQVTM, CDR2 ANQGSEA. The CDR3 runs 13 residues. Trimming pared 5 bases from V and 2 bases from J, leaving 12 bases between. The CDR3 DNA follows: TGCAGCGTTAAGGACAGAGAACAAGAGACCCAGTACTTC. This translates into CSVKDREQETQYF.

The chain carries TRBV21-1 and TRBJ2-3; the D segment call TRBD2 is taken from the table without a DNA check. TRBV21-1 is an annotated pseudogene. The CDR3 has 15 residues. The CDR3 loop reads CASSLSSGSTDTQYF. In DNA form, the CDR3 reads TGTGCCAGCAGCCTTTCTAGCGGGAGCACAGATACGCAGTATTTT.

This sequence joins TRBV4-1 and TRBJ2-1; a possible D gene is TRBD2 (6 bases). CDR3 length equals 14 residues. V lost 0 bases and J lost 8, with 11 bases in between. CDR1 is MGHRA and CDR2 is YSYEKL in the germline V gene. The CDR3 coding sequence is TGCGCCAGCAGCCAAGAGGGGGGAAGGTATGAGCAGTTCTTC. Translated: CASSQEGGRYEQFF.

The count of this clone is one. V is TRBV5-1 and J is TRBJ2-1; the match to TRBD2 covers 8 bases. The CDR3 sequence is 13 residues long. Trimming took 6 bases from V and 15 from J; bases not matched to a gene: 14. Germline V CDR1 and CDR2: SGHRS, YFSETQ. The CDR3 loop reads CASKGDMGTSLFF. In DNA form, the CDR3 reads TGCGCCAGCAAAGGAGATATGGGGACTAGTCTGTTCTTC.

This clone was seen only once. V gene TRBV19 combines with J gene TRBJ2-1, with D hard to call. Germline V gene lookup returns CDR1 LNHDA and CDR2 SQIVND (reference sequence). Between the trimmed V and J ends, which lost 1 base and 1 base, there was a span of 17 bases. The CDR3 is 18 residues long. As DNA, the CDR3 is TGTGCCAGTAGTATAGCCGGTAACGGAGCGCCATCCTACAATGAGCAGTTCTTC. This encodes CASSIAGNGAPSYNEQFF.